The entry below describes one TCR beta chain. This same CDR3 is encoded by further DNA sequences in the sample. This specimen belongs to a study of shared clonotypes between healthy human individuals. Assay used: immunoSEQ multiplex PCR; TCRdb lists only in-frame clones, some missing. The table has about 2 million clones, around 95% seen once. Trimming pared 5 bases from V and 0 bases from J, leaving 5 bases between. In germline, CDR1 is KGHSH, CDR2 LQKENI. The CDR3 covers 13 residues. The specimen was naive CD4+ T cells sorted from blood. Specified subset: CD45RA+ positively selected. The clonotype comes from a man in his late teens or twenties in good health. J is TRBJ1-5 and V is TRBV18; D call uncertain. The CDR3 bases are TGTGCCAGCTCAATCGATAGCAATCAGCCCCAGCATTTT. Translation gives CASSIDSNQPQHF.